This T cell receptor (beta chain) derives from a study of blood T cells in healthy people across ages. The germline CDR1 and CDR2 sequences are LGHDT and YNNKEL (reference sequence). V shed 0 bases and J shed 4 bases, with 10 bases lying between them. The CDR3 spans 15 residues. The second PCR ran about 6 to 11 cycles with a sample-barcoded 5' primer and J-beta primers. TCRdb independently ran MiXCR on the 5' RACE reads; one entry per CDR3 protein. Of 1.5 million to 2 million distinct CDR3 sequences detected, about 39% appear once; the ten largest clones hold 23%. Turning to this clonotype: What it recognizes is unknown.

Study conclusions and caveats: Age advanced and TCR beta diversity per million T cells fell, roughly linearly. Researchers said unsorted PBMCs prevented a conclusive naive versus antigen-experienced comparison. Long-lived donors carried more naive CD4+ cells and greater diversity than aged donors.

V and J are TRBV3-1 and TRBJ2-1, with a tentative D call TRBD2 (6 bases). The source is a human donor in good health. Sequencing was performed on blood. CDR3 sequence reads: CASSQDVSGYNEQFF. DNA of the CDR3: TGTGCCAGCAGCCAAGATGTTAGCGGATACAATGAGCAGTTCTTC.